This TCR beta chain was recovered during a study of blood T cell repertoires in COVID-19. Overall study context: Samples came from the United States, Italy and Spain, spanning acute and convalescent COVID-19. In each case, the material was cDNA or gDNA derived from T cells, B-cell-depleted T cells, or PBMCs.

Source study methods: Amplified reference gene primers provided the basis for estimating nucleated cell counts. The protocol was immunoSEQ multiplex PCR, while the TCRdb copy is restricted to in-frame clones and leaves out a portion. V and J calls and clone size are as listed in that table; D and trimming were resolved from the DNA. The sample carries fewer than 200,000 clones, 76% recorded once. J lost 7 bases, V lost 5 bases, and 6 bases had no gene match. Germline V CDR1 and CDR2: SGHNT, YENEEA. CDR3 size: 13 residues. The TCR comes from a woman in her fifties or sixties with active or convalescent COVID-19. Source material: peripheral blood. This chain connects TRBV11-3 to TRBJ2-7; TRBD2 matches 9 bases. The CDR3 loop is CASSRGGAGEQYF. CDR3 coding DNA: TGTGCCAGCAGCCGCGGGGGGGCGGGTGAGCAGTACTTC.